This T cell receptor (beta chain) was captured by sequencing in a study of T cell repertoires in cytomegalovirus infection. Study at large: Recently identified HLA-C-restricted CMV epitopes and well-studied HLA-B-restricted CMV epitopes were used by the study. Public TCR beta signatures were indicative of both CMV infection and a matching HLA type. Overall study findings and caveats: Ex vivo responses were dominated by HLA-C-restricted CMV-specific TCR beta clonotypes.

Germline-derived CDR1 and CDR2 are SNHLY and FYNNEI. V lost 8 bases to trimming and J lost 0 bases, with 17 bases between them. This CDR3 is built from 17 residues. A note on this clonotype: The antigen remains unidentified.

TCRdb itself ran the reads through MiXCR, one entry per CDR3 protein. The sample includes 550,000 to 850,000 distinct CDR3 sequences, around a third seen only once; the top ten take over 15%. The sample was cultured PBMCs, taken from culture after CMV antigen stimulation. This TCR came from a human donor in good health (CMV status not recorded). Some clones in this sample may be carry-over from other donors' samples. The chain uses TRBV2 and TRBJ2-6, with TRBD2 as a possible D gene (6 bases). Here the CDR3 DNA reads TGTGCCAGCCGCCCCTTCCGGGAGTCCTCTGGGGCCAACGTCCTGACTTTC. Its translation is CASRPFRESSGANVLTF.